Each of the 31 T cell receptor beta chains below was sequenced from the same sample in a study of T cell responses to AZD1222 COVID-19 vaccine. The table came from immunoSEQ multiplex PCR; TCRdb's copy has only in-frame clones and leaves some out. The profile shows 150,000 or so clones, 85% to 95% of them singletons. The sample in question was peripheral blood, obtained on day 0 of MenACWY control vaccination. These receptors were obtained from an adult in good health.

The gene calls are TRBV15 and TRBJ1-5; D remains ambiguous. Trimming pared 1 base from V and 7 bases from J, leaving 11 bases between. The CDR3 runs 14 residues. Germline V CDR1 and CDR2: LNHNV, YYDKDF (reference sequence). The DNA for the CDR3 is TGTGCCACCAGCAGAGTCCCAGGTGAACAGCCCCAGCATTTT. The encoded protein is CATSRVPGEQPQHF. The whole variable domain, remainder taken from reference TRBV15 and TRBJ1-5, is DAMVIQNPRYQVTQFGKPVTLSCSQTLNHNVMYWYQQKSSQAPKLLFHYYDKDFNNEADTPDNFQSRRPNTSFCFLDIRSPGLGDTAMYLCATSRVPGEQPQHFGDGTRLSIL.

The chain recombines TRBV2 with TRBJ1-5; no reliable D call. CDR1 and CDR2 from the germline V gene are SNHLY and FYNNEI. Deletions cut 7 bases from V and 2 bases from J, with 15 bases between. This CDR3 region has 15 residues. The CDR3 sequence is CASTGSFIGNQPQHF. DNA of the CDR3: TGTGCCAGCACCGGATCTTTTATTGGCAATCAGCCCCAGCATTTT.

The chain links TRBV19 to TRBJ1-5; no reliable D call. The CDR3 runs 17 residues. V lost 9 bases and J 0 bases, leaving 21 bases between the germline ends. CDR1 is LNHDA and CDR2 is SQIVND in the germline V gene (reference sequence). The CDR3 loop is CASSTHRTVYSNQPQHF. The CDR3 region has the DNA TGTGCCAGCTCTACCCACCGGACCGTATATAGCAATCAGCCCCAGCATTTT.

The chain carries TRBV5-1 and TRBJ2-1, with no clear D. Germline V gene data show CDR1 as SGHRS and CDR2 as YFSETQ. The CDR3 consists of 15 residues. Trimming shortened V by 0 bases and J by 7 bases, and 14 bases separated the two germline ends. In nucleotides, the CDR3 is TGCGCCAGCAGCTTGGCCACAAGCGACCTAAATGAGCAGTTCTTC. Its protein product is CASSLATSDLNEQFF.

The chain is built from TRBV27 and TRBJ1-2, with 7 positions matching TRBD1. Looked up from germline, CDR1 is MNHEY and CDR2 is SMNVEV (reference sequence). The V gene end was trimmed by 2 bases and the J gene end by 5 bases; junction bases not matched to a gene: 8. There are 15 residues in the CDR3. The CDR3 here is CASSLEQGRWYGYTF. The CDR3 DNA reads TGTGCCAGCAGTTTAGAACAGGGGCGGTGGTATGGCTACACCTTC.

The chain has TRBV19 and TRBJ1-5; TRBD1 agrees at 12 bases. The V gene's germline CDR1 is LNHDA and CDR2 SQIVND (reference sequence). The CDR3 consists of 14 residues. V dropped 7 bases and J dropped 4; count of bases not matched to a gene: 2. The CDR3 DNA sequence: TGTGCCAGTATGGGACAGGGGGCAAATCAGCCCCAGCATTTT. It yields the protein CASMGQGANQPQHF.

The chain combines TRBV24-1 with TRBJ1-3; 7 bases are a match to TRBD1. The CDR3 is 16 amino acids. Germline values: CDR1 KGHDR, CDR2 SFDVKD. The junction had 14 bases not matched to a gene; V was cut back by 4 bases and J by 9 bases. In DNA, the CDR3 is TGTGCCACCAGTGAAATCCCACAGGGGCCGGGGGGCACCATATATTTT. Encoded protein: CATSEIPQGPGGTIYF.

The chain links TRBV6-5 to TRBJ1-4; tentative D call: TRBD1 (5 bases). The CDR3 loop spans 16 amino acids. The germline V gene has CDR1 MNHEY and CDR2 SVGAGI. The ends were cut back, 4 bases at V and 8 bases at J, with 20 bases in the middle. The DNA of the CDR3 is TGTGCCAGCAGTTCCCGAGTACCGGGGGTCGGGGAAAAACTGTTTTTT. This gives the protein CASSSRVPGVGEKLFF.

The chain uses TRBV7-7 and TRBJ2-1; 8 positions agree with TRBD2. With 1 base clipped from V and 6 bases from J, the junction kept 11 bases outside the gene matches. CDR1 and CDR2 (germline): SSHAT, FNYEAQ (reference sequence). The CDR3 runs to 17 residues. The CDR3 DNA sequence: TGTGCCAGCAGCTTAGGGTACGGGGGGGAAGCCCCCAATGAGCAGTTCTTC. It encodes CASSLGYGGEAPNEQFF.

This chain connects TRBV11-2 to TRBJ2-1; 7 bases are shared with TRBD2. Germline lookup yields CDR1 SGHAT and CDR2 FQNNGV. The CDR3 consists of 16 residues. V was clipped by 2 bases and J by 8 bases; unmatched bases: 12. CDR3 nucleotide sequence: TGTGCCAGCAGCTTAAACGCTCGGCGGGGAGGGGATGAGCAGTTCTTC. The encoded protein is CASSLNARRGGDEQFF. Based on the CDR3 plus reference TRBV11-2 and TRBJ2-1, the full variable domain is EAGVAQSPRYKIIEKRQSVAFWCNPISGHATLYWYQQILGQGPKLLIQFQNNGVVDDSQLPKDRFSAERLKGVDSTLKIQPAKLEDSAVYLCASSLNARRGGDEQFFGPGTRLTVL.

This chain connects TRBV5-1 to TRBJ1-2, with D unclear. V lost 4 bases to trimming and J lost 3 bases, with 16 bases between them. This CDR3 spans 15 amino acids. Germline CDR1 is SGHRS and CDR2 is YFSETQ. CDR3 nucleotides: TGCGCCAGCAGCCCGTACAATGGGGATCACTATGGCTACACCTTC. Encoded protein: CASSPYNGDHYGYTF.

The chain uses TRBV2 and TRBJ2-7; D might be TRBD1 (6 bases). The germline gives CDR1 SNHLY, CDR2 FYNNEI. V lost 7 bases to trimming and J lost 0 bases, with 16 bases between them. This CDR3 is 15 amino acids long. Written as DNA, the CDR3 is TGTGCCAGCACCCCCTCAGGGGAACCCTCCTACGAGCAGTACTTC. Its protein product is CASTPSGEPSYEQYF.

The table lists this clone with a count of one. The rearrangement joins TRBV6-1 to TRBJ2-3, with a weak D call TRBD2 (6 bases). Germline CDR1 MNHNS, CDR2 SASEGT. The V end was cut by 0 bases, the J end by 0 bases, with 10 bases between. This CDR3 contains 16 residues. The CDR3 protein is CASSEADSGSTDTQYF. CDR3 DNA: TGTGCCAGCAGTGAAGCCGATAGCGGTAGCACAGATACGCAGTATTTT.

The chain is built from TRBV2 and TRBJ2-2; TRBD2 agrees at 7 bases. The V and J ends lost 5 bases and 7 bases, in that order; junction bases with no gene match: 13. The CDR3 is made up of 16 amino acids. CDR1 is SNHLY and CDR2 is FYNNEI in the germline V gene. The CDR3 loop is CASSYTIGLDGGELFF. The CDR3 DNA reads as TGTGCCAGCAGTTATACTATTGGACTAGATGGCGGGGAGCTGTTTTTT.

The gene calls are TRBV6-5 and TRBJ2-3, with TRBD2 matching 7 bases. The CDR3 totals 14 residues. Germline lookup yields CDR1 MNHEY and CDR2 SVGAGI. Losses at the gene ends were 8 bases for V and 5 bases for J; bases not matched to a gene: 10. The CDR3: CASLSRDYGDTQYF. The DNA of the CDR3 is TGTGCCAGCTTATCCCGGGACTACGGAGATACGCAGTATTTT.

The genes are TRBV19 and TRBJ2-5, with 7 bases matching TRBD1. The CDR3 length is 15 residues. CDR1 is LNHDA, CDR2 SQIVND, per germline (reference sequence). The V gene end was trimmed by 4 bases and the J gene end by 0 bases; junction bases not matched to a gene: 5. CDR3 loop: CASSTGTANQETQYF. CDR3 nucleotides: TGTGCCAGTAGTACAGGGACAGCAAACCAAGAGACCCAGTACTTC.

The chain has TRBV6-5 and TRBJ1-1; 10 nucleotides match TRBD1. The V segment lost 5 bases and the J segment 3 bases; nucleotides outside the gene matches: 6. CDR1 and CDR2 from the germline V gene are MNHEY and SVGAGI. This CDR3 contains 15 residues. The CDR3: CASSRPGTGDTEAFF. The CDR3 DNA reads as TGTGCCAGCAGTCGTCCCGGGACAGGGGACACTGAAGCTTTCTTT.

The rearrangement joins TRBV18 to TRBJ1-5; perhaps TRBD1 as D (6 bases). V shed 3 bases and J shed 6 bases, with 15 bases lying between them. From germline, CDR1 is KGHSH and CDR2 LQKENI. This CDR3 comprises 15 residues. The CDR3 nucleotides read TGTGCCAGCTCACCGCGGGGGGCGCGAGGTCAGCCCCAGCATTTT. This encodes CASSPRGARGQPQHF.

This clone was seen only a few times. The rearrangement joins TRBV7-8 to TRBJ1-5; D is unclear. V lost 5 bases and J lost 5, with 19 bases in between. Germline V gives CDR1 SGHVS, CDR2 FQNEAQ. This CDR3 spans 16 amino acids. CDR3 sequence reads: CASSPSNEEWHQPQHF. In nucleotides, the CDR3 is TGTGCCAGCAGCCCCTCTAATGAAGAATGGCATCAGCCCCAGCATTTT.

This clone came up once. The chain is built from TRBV3-1 (or the pseudogene TRBV3-2) and TRBJ2-7, with D possibly TRBD2 on 5 matching bases. This CDR3 has 14 residues. Trimming left V 2 bases short and J 3 bases short, with 11 bases between. CDR1 is LGHDT, CDR2 YNNKEL, per germline (reference sequence). In DNA, the CDR3 is TGTGCCAGCAGCCAAATCCGGGAAAACTACGAGCAGTACTTC. It yields the protein CASSQIRENYEQYF.

CDR3 DNA sequence: TGTGCCAGCAGCTTAGGCAGGGTGGACTATGGCTACACCTTC. Translated: CASSLGRVDYGYTF. V and J are TRBV5-4 and TRBJ1-2; possible D gene TRBD1, 5 bases. This CDR3 has 14 amino acids. V lost 2 bases to trimming and J lost 3 bases, with 11 bases between them. Germline V gene sequence: CDR1 SGHNT, CDR2 YYREEE (reference sequence).

The chain joins TRBV10-3 to TRBJ1-1; D may be TRBD1 (5 bases). Trimming pared 3 bases from V and 5 bases from J, leaving 16 bases between. The CDR3 is 15 amino acids. The germline V gene encodes CDR1 ENHRY and CDR2 SYGVKD. CDR3 sequence reads: CAISDPGGFQTEAFF. DNA for the CDR3: TGTGCCATCAGTGACCCCGGGGGGTTCCAGACTGAAGCTTTCTTT.

The gene calls are TRBV14 and TRBJ1-6; D unclear. The germline V and J ends were trimmed by 4 bases and 2 bases, with 6 bases remaining between them. Germline V gene lookup returns CDR1 SGHDN and CDR2 FVKESK. This CDR3 has 14 amino acids. The CDR3 is CASSRATYNSPLHF. DNA of the CDR3: TGTGCCAGCAGCCGGGCTACCTATAATTCACCCCTCCACTTT.

V and J are TRBV27 and TRBJ1-6, with unresolved D. Germline CDR1 and CDR2: MNHEY and SMNVEV (reference sequence). V lost 5 bases and J 7 bases, leaving 12 bases between the germline ends. The CDR3 has 14 amino acids. The CDR3 nucleotides are TGTGCCAGCAGTCCGGGGAGGGCCAATTCACCCCTCCACTTT. Amino acid sequence: CASSPGRANSPLHF.

The chain recombines TRBV7-9 with TRBJ1-2, with a weak D call TRBD1 (5 bases). The CDR3 sequence is 16 residues long. Germline V gene data show CDR1 as SEHNR and CDR2 as FQNEAQ (reference sequence). The V gene lost 4 bases and the J gene lost 2 bases, with 17 bases spanning the gap. CDR3 amino acids: CASSSPRSGTNYGYTF. The CDR3 bases are TGTGCCAGCAGCTCACCGCGATCCGGGACCAACTATGGCTACACCTTC.

This clone was seen only once. The chain has TRBV5-8 and TRBJ1-2; 10 bases map to TRBD1. The CDR3 runs to 15 residues. Looked up from germline, CDR1 is SGHTS and CDR2 is YDEGEE. Trimming removed 5 bases from V and 7 bases from J; junction bases left unmatched: 11. The CDR3 bases are TGTGCCAGCAGGTTTCAGACAGGGGGCTCAGGTGGCTACACCTTC. It translates to CASRFQTGGSGGYTF.

The V call is TRBV5-5, the J call TRBJ1-6; 7 positions match TRBD1. From germline, CDR1 is SGHKS and CDR2 YYEKEE (reference sequence). This CDR3 is 14 amino acids long. The V and J ends lost 6 bases and 6 bases, in that order; junction bases with no gene match: 6. The DNA of the CDR3 is TGTGCCAGCACTCCGGGACAGAGTAATTCACCCCTCCACTTT. Its translation: CASTPGQSNSPLHF.

This chain joins TRBV28 and TRBJ1-1; TRBD1 matches at 7 bases. Germline V lookup: CDR1 MDHEN, CDR2 SYDVKM. The CDR3 length is 20 residues. The J segment lost 0 bases and the V segment lost 4 bases, leaving 20 bases of the junction unmatched. The CDR3 loop reads CASSSPRQGTGPTLNTEAFF. Written as DNA, the CDR3 is TGTGCCAGCAGTTCACCGAGACAGGGAACAGGGCCGACTTTGAACACTGAAGCTTTCTTT.

The chain is built from TRBV28 and TRBJ1-2; D ambiguous. The CDR3 is made up of 16 amino acids. V lost 2 bases and J lost 6, with 19 bases in between. Germline V gene sequence: CDR1 MDHEN, CDR2 SYDVKM. In nucleotides, the CDR3 is TGTGCCAGCAGTTTAAGGGTTGTCTATTCGACGGATGGCTACACCTTC. Its translation is CASSLRVVYSTDGYTF.

The chain uses TRBV9 and TRBJ1-2, with TRBD1 matching 8 bases. V lost 4 bases to trimming and J lost 4 bases; unmatched junction nucleotides: 6. The CDR3 extends over 14 amino acids. CDR1 is SGDLS and CDR2 is YYNGEE in the germline V gene. CDR3 region: CASSTGQGIYGYTF. DNA for the CDR3: TGTGCCAGCAGCACCGGACAGGGTATCTATGGCTACACCTTC.

The chain has TRBV19 and TRBJ1-6; D remains unclear. This CDR3 has 14 residues. V was shortened by 5 bases and J by 9 bases, with 14 bases between the two germline ends. CDR1 LNHDA and CDR2 SQIVND come from the germline V gene (reference sequence). CDR3 sequence reads: CASSPTLVGSPLHF. The CDR3 DNA follows: TGTGCCAGTAGTCCTACCCTGGTAGGTTCACCCCTCCACTTT.